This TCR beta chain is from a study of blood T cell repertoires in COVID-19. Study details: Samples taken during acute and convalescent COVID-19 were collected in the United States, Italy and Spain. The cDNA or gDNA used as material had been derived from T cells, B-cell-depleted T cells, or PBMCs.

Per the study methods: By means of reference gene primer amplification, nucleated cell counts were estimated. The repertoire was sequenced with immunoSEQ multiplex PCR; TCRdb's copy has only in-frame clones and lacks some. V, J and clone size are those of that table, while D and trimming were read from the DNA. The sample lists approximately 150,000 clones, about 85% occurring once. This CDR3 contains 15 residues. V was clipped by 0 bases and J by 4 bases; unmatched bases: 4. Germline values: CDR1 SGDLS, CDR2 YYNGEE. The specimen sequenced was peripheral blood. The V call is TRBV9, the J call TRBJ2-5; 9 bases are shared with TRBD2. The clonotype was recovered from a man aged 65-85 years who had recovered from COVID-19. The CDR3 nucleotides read TGTGCCAGCAGCGTAGGGGCGGGAGGGGGAGAGACCCAGTACTTC. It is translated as CASSVGAGGGETQYF.